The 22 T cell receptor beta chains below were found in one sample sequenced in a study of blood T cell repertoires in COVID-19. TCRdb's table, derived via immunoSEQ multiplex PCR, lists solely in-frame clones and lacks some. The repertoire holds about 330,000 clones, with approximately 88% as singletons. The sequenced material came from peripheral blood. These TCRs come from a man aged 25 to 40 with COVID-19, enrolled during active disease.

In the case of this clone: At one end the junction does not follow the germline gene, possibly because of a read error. Here the CDR3 DNA reads TGTGCCACCAGTGACCACTCAAAGACAGGGGGCGAACTAGCCTTC. Amino acids: CATSDHSKTGGELAF. This chain joins TRBV24-1 and TRBJ1-2, with TRBD1 matching over 10 bases. CDR3 size: 15 residues. Germline CDR1 reads KGHDR; CDR2 reads SFDVKD.

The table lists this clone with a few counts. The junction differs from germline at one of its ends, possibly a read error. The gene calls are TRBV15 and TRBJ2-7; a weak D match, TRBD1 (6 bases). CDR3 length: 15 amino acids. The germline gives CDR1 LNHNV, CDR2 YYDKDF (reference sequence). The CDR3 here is CATSRDRGTSDEQYF. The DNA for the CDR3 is TGTGCCACCAGCAGAGATAGGGGGACCTCCGACGAGCAGTACTTC.

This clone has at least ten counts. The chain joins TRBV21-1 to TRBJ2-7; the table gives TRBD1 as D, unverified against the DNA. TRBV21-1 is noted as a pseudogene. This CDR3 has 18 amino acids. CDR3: CASSKVRQQVDPKYEQYF. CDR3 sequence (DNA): TGTGCCAGCAGCAAAGTACGACAGCAAGTCGACCCAAAATACGAGCAGTACTTC.

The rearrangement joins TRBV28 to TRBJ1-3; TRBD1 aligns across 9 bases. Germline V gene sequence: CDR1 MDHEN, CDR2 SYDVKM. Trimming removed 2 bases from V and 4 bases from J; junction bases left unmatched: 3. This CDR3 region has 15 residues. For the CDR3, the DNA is TGTGCCAGCAGTTTAACGGGACAGGGAGGAAACACCATATATTTT. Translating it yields CASSLTGQGGNTIYF.

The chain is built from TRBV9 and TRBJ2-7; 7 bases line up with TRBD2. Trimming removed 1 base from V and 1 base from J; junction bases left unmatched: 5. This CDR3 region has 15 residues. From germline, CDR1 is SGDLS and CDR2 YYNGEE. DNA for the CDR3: TGTGCCAGCAGCGTATGGCGGGAGCGGTCCTACGAGCAGTACTTC. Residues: CASSVWRERSYEQYF. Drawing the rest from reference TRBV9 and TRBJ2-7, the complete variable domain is DSGVTQTPKHLITATGQRVTLRCSPRSGDLSVYWYQQSLDQGLQFLIQYYNGEERAKGNILERFSAQQFPDLHSELNLSSLELGDSALYFCASSVWRERSYEQYFGPGTRLTVT.

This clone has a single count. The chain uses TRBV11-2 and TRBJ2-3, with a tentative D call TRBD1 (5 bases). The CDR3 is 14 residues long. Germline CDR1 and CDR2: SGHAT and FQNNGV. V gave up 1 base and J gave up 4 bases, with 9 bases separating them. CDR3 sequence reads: CASSLAGSPDTQYF. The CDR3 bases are TGTGCCAGCAGCTTAGCAGGGTCCCCAGATACGCAGTATTTT.

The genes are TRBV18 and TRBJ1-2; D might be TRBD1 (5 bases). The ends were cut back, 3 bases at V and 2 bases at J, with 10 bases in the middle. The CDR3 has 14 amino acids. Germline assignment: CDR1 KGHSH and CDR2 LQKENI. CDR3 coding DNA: TGTGCCAGCTCACCGACAGAAGGGAACTATGGCTACACCTTC. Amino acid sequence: CASSPTEGNYGYTF.

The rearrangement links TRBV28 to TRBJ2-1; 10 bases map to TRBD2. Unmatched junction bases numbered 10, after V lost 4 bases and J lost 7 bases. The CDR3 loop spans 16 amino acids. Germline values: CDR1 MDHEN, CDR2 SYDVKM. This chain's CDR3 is CASSSILAGERNEQFF. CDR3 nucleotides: TGTGCCAGCAGTTCCATCCTAGCGGGAGAAAGGAATGAGCAGTTCTTC. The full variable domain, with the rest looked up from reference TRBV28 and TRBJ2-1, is DVKVTQSSRYLVKRTGEKVFLECVQDMDHENMFWYRQDPGLGLRLIYFSYDVKMKEKGDIPEGYSVSREKKERFSLILESASTNQTSMYLCASSSILAGERNEQFFGPGTRLTVL.

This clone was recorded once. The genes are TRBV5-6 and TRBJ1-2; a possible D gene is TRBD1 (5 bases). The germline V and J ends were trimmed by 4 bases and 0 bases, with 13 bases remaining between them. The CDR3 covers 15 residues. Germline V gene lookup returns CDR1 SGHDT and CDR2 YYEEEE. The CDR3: CASSPGLTANYGYTF. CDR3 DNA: TGTGCCAGCAGCCCGGGACTGACTGCTAACTATGGCTACACCTTC.

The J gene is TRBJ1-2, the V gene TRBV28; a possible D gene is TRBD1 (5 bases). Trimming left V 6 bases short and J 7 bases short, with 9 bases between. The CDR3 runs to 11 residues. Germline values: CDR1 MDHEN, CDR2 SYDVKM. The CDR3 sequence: CASSQGSGYTF. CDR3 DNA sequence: TGTGCCAGCAGCCAGGGTAGTGGCTACACCTTC.

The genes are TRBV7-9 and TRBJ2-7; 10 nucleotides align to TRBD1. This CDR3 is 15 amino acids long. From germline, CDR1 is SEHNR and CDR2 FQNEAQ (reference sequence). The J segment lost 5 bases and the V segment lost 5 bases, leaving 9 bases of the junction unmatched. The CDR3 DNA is TGTGCCAGCAGCCCTCGACAGGGGGCGCTTAACGAGCAGTACTTC. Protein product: CASSPRQGALNEQYF.

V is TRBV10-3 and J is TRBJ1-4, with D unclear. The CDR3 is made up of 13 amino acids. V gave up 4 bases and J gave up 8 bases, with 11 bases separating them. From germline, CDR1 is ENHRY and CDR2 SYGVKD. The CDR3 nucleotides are TGTGCCATCAGTGGGGGAGTTGGAGAAAAACTGTTTTTT. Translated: CAISGGVGEKLFF.

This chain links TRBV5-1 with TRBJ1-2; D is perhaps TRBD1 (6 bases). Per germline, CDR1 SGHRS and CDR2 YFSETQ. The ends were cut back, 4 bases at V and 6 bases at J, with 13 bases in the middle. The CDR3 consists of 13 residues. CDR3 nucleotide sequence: TGCGCCAGCAGCCTCCCAGGGGTCGATGGCTACACCTTC. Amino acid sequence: CASSLPGVDGYTF.

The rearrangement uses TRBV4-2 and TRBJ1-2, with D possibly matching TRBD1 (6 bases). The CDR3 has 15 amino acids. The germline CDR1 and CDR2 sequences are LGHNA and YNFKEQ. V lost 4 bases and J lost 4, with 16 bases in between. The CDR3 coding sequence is TGTGCCAGCAGCCCCCGTGAGGGACATGCCTATGGCTACACCTTC. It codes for CASSPREGHAYGYTF.

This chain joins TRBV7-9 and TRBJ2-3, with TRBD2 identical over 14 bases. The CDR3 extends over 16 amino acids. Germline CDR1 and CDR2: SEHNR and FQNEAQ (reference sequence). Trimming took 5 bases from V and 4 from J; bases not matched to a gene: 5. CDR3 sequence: CASSLRGLAGADTQYF. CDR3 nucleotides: TGTGCCAGCAGCCTAAGGGGACTAGCGGGAGCAGATACGCAGTATTTT.

CDR3 sequence (DNA): TGTGCCAGTAGTATGGGCAGCCCGAGGGGGCATCAGCCCCAGCATTTT. This sequence encodes CASSMGSPRGHQPQHF. The V and J genes are TRBV19 and TRBJ1-5, with TRBD1 identical over 7 bases. Germline-derived CDR1 and CDR2 are LNHDA and SQIVND (reference sequence). V was clipped by 3 bases and J by 5 bases; unmatched bases: 10. The CDR3 is made up of 16 amino acids.

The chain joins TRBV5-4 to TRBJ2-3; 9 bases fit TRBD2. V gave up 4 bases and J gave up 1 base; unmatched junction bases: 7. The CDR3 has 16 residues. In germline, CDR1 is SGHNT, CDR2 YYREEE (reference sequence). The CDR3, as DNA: TGTGCCAGCAGCAGAGGAGCGGGGGGACGCACAGATACGCAGTATTTT. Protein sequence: CASSRGAGGRTDTQYF. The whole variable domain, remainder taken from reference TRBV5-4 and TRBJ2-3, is ETGVTQSPTHLIKTRGQQVTLRCSSQSGHNTVSWYQQALGQGPQFIFQYYREEENGRGNFPPRFSGLQFPNYSSELNVNALELDDSALYLCASSRGAGGRTDTQYFGPGTRLTVL.

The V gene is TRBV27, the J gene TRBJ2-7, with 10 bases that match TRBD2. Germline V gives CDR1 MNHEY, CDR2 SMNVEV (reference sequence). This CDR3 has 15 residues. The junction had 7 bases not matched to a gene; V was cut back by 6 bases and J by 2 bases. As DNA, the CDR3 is TGTGCCAGCAGATTAGGACTAGCGGTAACCTACGAGCAGTACTTC. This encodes CASRLGLAVTYEQYF.

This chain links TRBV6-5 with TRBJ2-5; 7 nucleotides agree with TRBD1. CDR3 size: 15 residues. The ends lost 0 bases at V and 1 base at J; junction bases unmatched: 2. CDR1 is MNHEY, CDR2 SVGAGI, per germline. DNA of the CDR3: TGTGCCAGCAGTTACTCGACAGGGCCCCAAGAGACCCAGTACTTC. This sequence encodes CASSYSTGPQETQYF.

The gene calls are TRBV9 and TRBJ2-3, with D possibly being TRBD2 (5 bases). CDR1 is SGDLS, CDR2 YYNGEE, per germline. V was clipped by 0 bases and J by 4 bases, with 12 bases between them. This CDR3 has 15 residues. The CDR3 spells CASSVVEGRADTQYF. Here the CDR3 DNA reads TGTGCCAGCAGCGTAGTAGAGGGCCGGGCAGATACGCAGTATTTT.

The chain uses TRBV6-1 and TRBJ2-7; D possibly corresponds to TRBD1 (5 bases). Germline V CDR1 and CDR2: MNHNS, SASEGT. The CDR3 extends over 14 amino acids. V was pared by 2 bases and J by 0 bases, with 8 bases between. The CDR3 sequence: CASSERQGSYEQYF. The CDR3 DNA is TGTGCCAGCAGTGAACGCCAGGGCTCCTACGAGCAGTACTTC.

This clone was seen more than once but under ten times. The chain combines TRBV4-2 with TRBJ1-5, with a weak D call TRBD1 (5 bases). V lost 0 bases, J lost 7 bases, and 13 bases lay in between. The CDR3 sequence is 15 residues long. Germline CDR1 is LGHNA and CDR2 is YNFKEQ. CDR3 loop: CASSQDSQGGQPQHF. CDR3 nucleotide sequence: TGTGCCAGCAGCCAAGATTCGCAGGGTGGACAGCCCCAGCATTTT.